This TCR beta chain was profiled in a study of T cell responses to AZD1222 COVID-19 vaccine. Whole-study findings and limits: Donor demographics were predominantly white British with a female majority; clonal diversity may be underestimated.

The CDR3 totals 13 residues. Germline CDR1 is SQVTM and CDR2 is ANQGSEA. Unmatched junction bases numbered 2, after V lost 1 base and J lost 5 bases. Generated by immunoSEQ multiplex PCR, the TCRdb table keeps only in-frame clones and is missing some. This table has 150,000 or so clones, 80% to 95% appearing once. This clone has a handful of counts. The target antigen is unknown. Sequences were derived from peripheral blood, sampled 28 days after the second AZD1222 dose. The J gene is TRBJ2-7, the V gene TRBV29-1; TRBD1 matches at 10 bases. The source is an adult who received the AZD1222 COVID-19 vaccine. The chain's CDR3 is CSVEGQGAHEQYF. The CDR3 nucleotides read TGCAGCGTTGAAGGACAGGGGGCTCACGAGCAGTACTTC.